Sequencing of this T cell receptor (beta chain) was carried out in a study of T cell repertoires in cytomegalovirus infection. Study background: Both CMV infection and a matching HLA type were indicated by public TCR beta signatures.

Whole-study findings and limits: In two of eight donors, the top clonotype was HLA-C-restricted CMV-specific.

In regard to this clonotype: Its antigen is currently unknown.

Each CDR3 protein is one row after TCRdb ran MiXCR on the reads. The table includes a few hundred thousand distinct CDR3 sequences, over 7.5% detected once. Trimming removed 6 bases at V and 9 bases at J, with 12 bases between. The CDR3 has 12 amino acids. Sequenced: PBMCs. The source is a human donor in good health (CMV status not recorded). Some clones in this sample may be carry-over from other donors' samples. The chain links TRBV12-3 or TRBV12-4 to TRBJ2-1, with a possible D match to TRBD1 (6 bases). CDR3 nucleotide sequence: TGTGCCAGCAGGGGGACATTGGGTGAGCAGTTCTTC. This sequence encodes CASRGTLGEQFF.